This T cell receptor beta chain was recovered during a study of blood T cell repertoires in COVID-19. Across the study: T cells, B-cell-depleted T cells, or PBMCs provided the cDNA or gDNA that served as material.

Clones were read by immunoSEQ multiplex PCR, and TCRdb kept only the in-frame ones, dropping some. The data hold fewer than 250,000 clones, with more than 85% observed a single time. Trimming took 8 bases from V and 3 from J, leaving 19 bases between them. Germline assignment: CDR1 SNHLY and CDR2 FYNNEI. CDR3 size: 15 residues. Sequencing was done on a sample of peripheral blood. The gene calls are TRBV2 and TRBJ1-1; no clear D. The TCR was taken from a man between 60 and 75 years old with acute or convalescent COVID-19. Here the CDR3 reads CASGFRAGTDTEAFF. The CDR3 region has the DNA TGTGCCAGCGGCTTTCGTGCAGGAACGGACACTGAAGCTTTCTTT.